The entry below gives a single T cell receptor (beta chain) sequence along with its context. This sample was taken from a study of shared clonotypes between healthy human individuals. CDR3 length equals 13 residues. V was pared by 10 bases and J by 3 bases, with 16 bases between. The germline CDR1 and CDR2 sequences are ENHRY and SYGVKD. Naive CD8 isolation took CD45RO-negative cells positively selected for CCR7 and excluded terminally differentiated effector memory CD45RA+ cells. The assay was immunoSEQ multiplex PCR, and TCRdb's table has in-frame clones only and misses some. The sample lists 1.5 million to 2.5 million clones, about 94% occurring once.

The chain combines TRBV10-3 with TRBJ2-7; possibly TRBD1 for D (6 bases). This sequence originates from a man aged 18 to 29 in good health. Sequenced input: naive CD8+ T cells sorted from blood. As DNA, the CDR3 is TGTGCCACCCTCCGGGACACTGACTACGAGCAGTACTTC. It yields the protein CATLRDTDYEQYF.